The rows below give T cell receptor beta chains drawn from one sample of a study of neurological immune-mediated disorders. TCRdb ran MiXCR on the 5' RACE reads and lists one entry per CDR3 protein. The sample includes just under 45,000 distinct CDR3 sequences, roughly 13% seen only once; the top ten take roughly 1.2%. Sequencing used PBMCs. The receptors derive from a female donor in good health. Both conserved end residues are part of each CDR3. Fields, in order: clone size, D gene, V gene, J gene, CDR3 protein, CDR3 DNA. A D gene is named only where the DNA matches it firmly. Clone sizes are given selectively: once, few, many, or a class where the clone is expanded.

few	TRBD2	TRBV4-1	TRBJ2-2	CASSQGSSGGRGELFF	TGCGCCAGCAGCCAAGGTTCTAGCGGGGGAAGGGGGGAGCTGTTTTTT
many	TRBD2	TRBV5-1	TRBJ2-7	CASSLAGREGRYEQYF	TGCGCCAGCAGCTTGGCGGGGCGGGAGGGCCGCTACGAGCAGTACTTC
many	NA	TRBV29-1	TRBJ1-4	CSVGGIDEKLFF	TGCAGCGTTGGGGGGATTGACGAAAAACTGTTTTTT
many	TRBD1	TRBV5-1	TRBJ1-1	CASSRTGMNTEAFF	TGCGCCAGCAGCCGGACAGGAATGAACACTGAAGCTTTCTTT
many	NA	TRBV27	TRBJ1-1	CASSPPRLTEAFF	TGTGCCAGCAGCCCGCCCCGCCTCACTGAAGCTTTCTTT
many	TRBD2	TRBV5-1	TRBJ2-3	CASSPGTSGFSDTQYF	TGCGCCAGCAGCCCTGGGACTAGCGGTTTCTCAGATACGCAGTATTTT
many	NA	TRBV11-1	TRBJ2-1	CASSLEGQRARGEQFF	TGTGCCAGCAGCTTAGAAGGCCAGCGGGCCCGGGGTGAGCAGTTCTTC
NA	TRBD2	TRBV13	TRBJ2-7	CASRTSGTGLEQYF	TGTGCCAGCAGAACTAGCGGGACGGGGCTCGAGCAGTACTTC
many	NA	TRBV7-3	TRBJ2-1	CASSLNREVNEQFF	TGTGCCAGCAGCCTCAACAGGGAGGTCAATGAGCAGTTCTTC
NA	NA	TRBV9	TRBJ2-1	CASSVDGGHYNEQFF	TGTGCCAGCAGCGTAGACGGGGGGCATTACAATGAGCAGTTCTTC
many	NA	TRBV18	TRBJ2-3	CASSPEDTQYF	TGTGCCAGCTCCCCCGAAGATACGCAGTATTTT
many	NA	TRBV5-1	TRBJ2-7	CASSLTGYDEQYF	TGCGCCAGCAGCTTGACAGGGTATGACGAGCAGTACTTC
many	NA	TRBV7-2	TRBJ2-5	CASSLQRETQYF	TGTGCCAGCAGCTTACAGCGGGAGACCCAGTACTTC
NA	NA	TRBV11-2	TRBJ2-3	CASSLHPDTQYF	TGTGCCAGCAGCTTACATCCAGATACGCAGTATTTT
many	NA	TRBV6-6	TRBJ1-2	CASSYSPRLPLAEYGYTF	TGTGCCAGCAGTTACTCTCCCCGCCTGCCGTTGGCGGAGTATGGCTACACCTTC
many	NA	TRBV12-3/TRBV12-4	TRBJ2-7	CASCRGGKRYEQYF	TGTGCCAGCTGTAGGGGGGGGAAGAGGTACGAGCAGTACTTC
many	NA	TRBV18	TRBJ1-5	CASSPAARNQPQHF	TGTGCCAGCTCACCAGCCGCGCGGAATCAGCCCCAGCATTTT
many	NA	TRBV10-2	TRBJ2-2	CASRAGPAPGELFF	TGCGCCAGCAGGGCGGGGCCCGCCCCCGGGGAGCTGTTTTTT
many	NA	TRBV5-1	TRBJ2-2	CASSLTPRDTGELFF	TGCGCCAGCAGCTTGACCCCTCGCGACACCGGGGAGCTGTTTTTT
many	TRBD1	TRBV20-1	TRBJ1-6	CSARPGTGDSPLHF	TGCAGTGCTAGGCCCGGGACAGGAGATTCACCCCTCCACTTT
NA	TRBD1	TRBV25-1	TRBJ2-7	CASGTGGFYEQYF	TGTGCCAGCGGGACAGGGGGATTCTACGAGCAGTACTTC
NA	TRBD1	TRBV14	TRBJ2-3	CASTPQGAGTQYF	TGTGCCAGCACCCCACAGGGGGCAGGGACGCAGTATTTT
many	NA	TRBV3-1	TRBJ1-2	CASSLSGGGYTF	TGTGCCAGCAGCCTCTCCGGTGGTGGCTACACCTTC
many	NA	TRBV5-1	TRBJ2-5	CASSSGGGQETQYF	TGCGCCAGCAGCTCCGGTGGGGGGCAAGAGACCCAGTACTTC
many	NA	TRBV5-1	TRBJ2-3	CASSLAGGSDTQYF	TGCGCCAGCAGCTTGGCCGGGGGTTCAGATACGCAGTATTTT
many	NA	TRBV6-1	TRBJ1-5	CASSAGRASNQPQHF	TGTGCCAGCAGTGCTGGACGGGCTAGCAATCAGCCCCAGCATTTT
many	NA	TRBV6-2/TRBV6-3	TRBJ1-5	CASRKTDGYQPQHF	TGTGCCAGCAGAAAGACAGACGGTTACCAGCCCCAGCATTTT
NA	NA	TRBV3-1	TRBJ2-2	CASNQPSGAGTWELFF	TGTGCCAGCAACCAACCTTCGGGCGCCGGGACCTGGGAGCTGTTTTTT